This T cell receptor (beta chain) was identified during a study of PD-1 blockade in mismatch repair-deficient tumors. Study as a whole: Enrolled about 2013-2016, patients had progressing, pretreated mismatch repair-deficient cancers of 12 types.

Mismatch repair deficiency was confirmed in all patients, by PCR or immunohistochemistry. TCR sequencing covered a few patients who responded to pembrolizumab. TCRdb keeps only in-frame clones here, not all; method: immunoSEQ multiplex PCR. The sample yields roughly 48,000 clones, more than 65% seen once. The CDR3 spans 13 residues. CDR1 is SGHRS and CDR2 is YFSETQ in the germline V gene. V gave up 5 bases and J gave up 14 bases; unmatched junction bases: 5. A few counts support this clone. Its antigen is as yet unknown. Points from the study as a whole: Tumor-resident clones, often undetectable pretreatment in blood, expanded then contracted after pembrolizumab.

The chain is built from TRBV5-1 and TRBJ2-2; TRBD2 agrees at 14 bases. Sequences were derived from PBMCs, sampled before pembrolizumab treatment. This TCR was recovered from an adult with mismatch repair-deficient cancer. CDR3 coding DNA: TGCGCCAGCAGTCAGACTAGCGGGGGGGGCCTGTTTTTT. Translated, it gives CASSQTSGGGLFF.